Reported below is one T cell receptor beta chain. Study members were between roughly 18 and 100 years old and lived in fewer than 30 US regions. Exposed volunteers were people who met a COVID-19 case within 2 weeks before study entry. The V gene lost 4 bases and the J gene lost 4 bases, with 15 bases spanning the gap. Germline lookup yields CDR1 MNHEY and CDR2 SVGEGT. There are 15 residues in the CDR3. Using immunoSEQ multiplex PCR, the repertoire was profiled, and TCRdb retains in-frame clones only, with some absent. This sample has fewer than 250,000 clones, with 83% found just once. This sample is part of a study of blood T cell repertoires in COVID-19.

V and J are TRBV6-2 or TRBV6-3 and TRBJ2-3; D gene unclear. Source material: PBMCs or T cells enriched from blood (not recorded which). The source of this sequence is a woman aged 40 to 50 who had been exposed to COVID-19. CDR3 in amino acids: CASSLGGSFADTQYF. Written as DNA, the CDR3 is TGTGCCAGCAGTTTGGGTGGTAGCTTCGCAGATACGCAGTATTTT.